These T cell receptor beta chains were read from a single sample in a study of siplizumab effects on memory and regulatory T cells. TCRdb keeps only in-frame clones here, not all; method: immunoSEQ multiplex PCR. The sample records 90,000 to 110,000 clones, about 92% being singletons. The material sequenced was CD4+ T cells sorted from blood. Source of these receptors: a human donor in good health. The CDR3 runs from the conserved cysteine through the conserved F or W. A D gene is named only where the DNA matches it firmly. The size field is filled for only some rows; it gives once, few, many or a size class.

abundance	v_gene	j_gene	d_gene	CDR3nt	CDR3aa
-	TRBV2	TRBJ1-3	-	TGTGCCAGCAGAGGATCAGGAGGAAACACCATATATTTT	CASRGSGGNTIYF
-	TRBV4-1	TRBJ1-2	-	TGCGCCAGCAGCCAAGTGGTTCGAGGGGAAGACTATGGCTACACCTTC	CASSQVVRGEDYGYTF
-	TRBV5-1	TRBJ1-2	-	TGCGCCAGCAGCAGGGAGGGATCATCCTATGGCTACACCTTC	CASSREGSSYGYTF
-	TRBV6-5	TRBJ1-1	-	TGTGCCAGCAGTTACAGCGGAGGAACGATAGAAACTGAAGCTTTCTTT	CASSYSGGTIETEAFF
-	TRBV6-4	TRBJ2-1	-	TGTGCCAGCAGTGCAAGCCGAGGTGAGCAGTTCTTC	CASSASRGEQFF
few	TRBV19	TRBJ1-2	-	TGTGCCAGTAGTATGCAGAGGGTTACTAACTATGGCTACACCTTC	CASSMQRVTNYGYTF
once	TRBV18	TRBJ2-7	TRBD2	TGTGCCAGCTCACCTACTAGCGGGGGGGCCTACGAGCAGTACTTC	CASSPTSGGAYEQYF
-	TRBV6-4	TRBJ2-3	-	TGTGCCAGCAGTGACTTCCTCTCTAGCACAGATACGCAGTATTTT	CASSDFLSSTDTQYF
-	TRBV7-2	TRBJ1-5	-	TGTGCCAGCAGCTTAGAGGCGGAGAATCAGCCCCAGCATTTT	CASSLEAENQPQHF
-	TRBV7-3	TRBJ1-1	-	TGTGCCAGCAGCTTAACCCGATCCAAGAACACTGAAGCTTTCTTT	CASSLTRSKNTEAFF
once	TRBV25-1	TRBJ2-6	-	TGTGCCAGCAGTGAAAGTTCGGGTAGGTCAGGGGCCAACGTCCTGACTTTC	CASSESSGRSGANVLTF
-	TRBV18	TRBJ2-2	-	TGTGCCAGCTCACCACGGGATACCGGGGAGCTGTTTTTT	CASSPRDTGELFF
-	TRBV4-1	TRBJ2-3	-	TGCGCCAGCAGCCAAGAGAGTCCGCGCGGTACGCAGTATTTT	CASSQESPRGTQYF
-	TRBV5-4	TRBJ2-1	-	TGTGCCAGCAGCTTCTCCGCCAACAATGAGCAGTTCTTC	CASSFSANNEQFF
-	TRBV7-8	TRBJ2-7	-	TGTGCCAGCAGCTTACTGGGACGATCCCTCTACGAGCAGTACTTC	CASSLLGRSLYEQYF
-	TRBV7-2	TRBJ2-1	-	TGTGCCAGCAGTTTAAGGAATGAGCAGTTCTTC	CASSLRNEQFF